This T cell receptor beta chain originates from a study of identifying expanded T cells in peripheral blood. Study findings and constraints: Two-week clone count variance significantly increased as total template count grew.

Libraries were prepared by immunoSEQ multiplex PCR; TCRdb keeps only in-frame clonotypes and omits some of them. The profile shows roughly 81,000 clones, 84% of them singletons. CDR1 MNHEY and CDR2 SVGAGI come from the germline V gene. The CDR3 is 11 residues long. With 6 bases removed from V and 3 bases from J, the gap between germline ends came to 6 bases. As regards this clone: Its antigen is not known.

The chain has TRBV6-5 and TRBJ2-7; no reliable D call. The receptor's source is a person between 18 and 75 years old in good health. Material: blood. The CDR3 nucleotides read TGTGCCAGCAGGAACAGCTACGAGCAGTACTTC. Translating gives CASRNSYEQYF.